This record covers a single TCR beta chain. Primers for the PCR totalled 60 Vbeta and 13 Jbeta. Using immunoSEQ multiplex PCR, the repertoire was profiled, and TCRdb retains in-frame clones only, with some absent. The sample includes tens of thousands of clones, around 91% seen only once; the top ten take around 10%. The data were taken from a study of cytomegalovirus exposure and HLA in healthy donors. CDR1 SGHAT and CDR2 FQNNGV come from the germline V gene. V trimming: 1 base; J trimming: 5 bases; junction bases outside the gene matches: 1. CDR3 length: 14 amino acids. The chain combines TRBV11-2 with TRBJ1-3; 8 positions match TRBD1. This receptor was identified in a young woman in good health and CMV-seropositive. Sequencing was performed on PBMCs. The CDR3 nucleotides read TGTGCCAGCAGCTTAGGACAGGGGAGAAACACCATATATTTT. This sequence encodes CASSLGQGRNTIYF.